This T cell receptor beta chain comes out of a study of cytomegalovirus exposure and HLA in healthy donors. Study summary: An early release of data contained roughly 86 million unique TCRs, which came from HLA-typed donors. The study, taken as a whole, reports: It was only CMV serostatus that was available as immune exposure information. Sequencing likely produced, as an artifact, a cluster of highly shared sequence variants. Presence/absence analysis assumed near-uniform sequencing depth across donors.

The germline V gene has CDR1 LNHDA and CDR2 SQIVND (reference sequence). The V segment lost 7 bases and the J segment 1 base; nucleotides outside the gene matches: 9. The CDR3 is made up of 15 amino acids. Primers for the PCR totalled 60 Vbeta and 13 Jbeta. Method: immunoSEQ multiplex PCR; TCRdb's copy keeps in-frame clones and lacks some. The sample holds approximately 100,000 clones, over 60% seen once. About this clone: Its target is unknown.

This chain connects TRBV19 to TRBJ1-1, with 7 positions matching TRBD1. The specimen sequenced was PBMCs. The clonotype was recovered from a man aged 60-69 years in good health and CMV-seropositive. The CDR3 is CASTEPRQGNTEAFF. CDR3 DNA sequence: TGTGCCAGTACCGAGCCGAGACAGGGGAACACTGAAGCTTTCTTT.